The T cell receptor (beta chain) under discussion was sequenced for a study of cytotoxic CD8 clonotypes in ibrutinib-treated CLL. Study details: Averaging across samples gave roughly 250,000 productive templates and about 94,000 productive rearrangements.

Method: immunoSEQ multiplex PCR; TCRdb's copy keeps in-frame clones and lacks some. The table has 300,000 or so clones, about 61% seen once; the top ten hold 6% to 6.5%. V dropped 9 bases and J dropped 2; count of bases not matched to a gene: 15. This CDR3 has 16 residues. Germline CDR1 and CDR2: LNHDA and SQIVND (reference sequence). J is TRBJ2-5 and V is TRBV19, with TRBD1 matching 7 bases. This sequence was found in a human donor with chronic lymphocytic leukemia. The specimen comprised PBMCs, sampled after 36 months of ibrutinib treatment. The chain's CDR3 is CASTPHDRVGQETQYF. In DNA form, the CDR3 reads TGTGCCAGCACCCCCCACGACAGGGTCGGGCAAGAGACCCAGTACTTC.